These 16 T cell receptor beta chains came from one sample sequenced in a study of T cell responses to AZD1222 COVID-19 vaccine. Here immunoSEQ multiplex PCR was the method, and the copy in TCRdb shows in-frame clones only, minus some. The top ten hold about 1.4% of the sample, which has roughly 150,000 clones, 85% to 95% seen once. The source was peripheral blood, collected 28 days after the second AZD1222 dose. The receptor set was obtained from an adult who received the AZD1222 COVID-19 vaccine.

V gene TRBV28 combines with J gene TRBJ2-1; 10 positions match TRBD2. The CDR3 consists of 15 residues. Trimming removed 0 bases from V and 8 bases from J; junction bases left unmatched: 4. Germline V gene data show CDR1 as MDHEN and CDR2 as SYDVKM. In DNA form, the CDR3 reads TGTGCCAGCAGTTTATGGGCTAGCGGGAGCCATGAGCAGTTCTTC. Protein sequence: CASSLWASGSHEQFF.

This rearrangement joins TRBV5-6 to TRBJ1-1; D uncertain. The germline gives CDR1 SGHDT, CDR2 YYEEEE. There are 12 residues in the CDR3. V lost 9 bases, J lost 1 base, and 10 bases lay in between. In DNA, the CDR3 is TGTGCCACCCACCTCCGGAACACTGAAGCTTTCTTT. This codes for CATHLRNTEAFF. The full variable domain, completed using reference TRBV5-6 and TRBJ1-1, is DAGVTQSPTHLIKTRGQQVTLRCSPKSGHDTVSWYQQALGQGPQFIFQYYEEEERQRGNFPDRFSGHQFPNYSSELNVNALLLGDSALYLCATHLRNTEAFFGQGTRLTVV.

V usage is TRBV3-1 (or the pseudogene TRBV3-2) and J usage is TRBJ1-2; D not certain. V shed 4 bases and J shed 7 bases, with 13 bases lying between them. Germline V gene lookup returns CDR1 LGHDT and CDR2 YNNKEL (reference sequence). The CDR3 extends over 13 amino acids. The CDR3 region is CASSLGPRAGYTF. The DNA for the CDR3 is TGTGCCAGCAGCCTTGGACCCCGGGCTGGCTACACCTTC.

CDR3 protein: CASSEGLRETSYNEQFF. Here the CDR3 DNA reads TGTGCCAGCAGTGAGGGACTCAGGGAGACCTCCTACAATGAGCAGTTCTTC. This chain uses TRBV25-1 with TRBJ2-1; a weak D match, TRBD2 (6 bases). With 3 bases removed from V and 0 bases from J, the gap between germline ends came to 15 bases. This CDR3 spans 17 amino acids. The germline V gene has CDR1 MGHDK and CDR2 SYGVNS. Combining the CDR3 with reference TRBV25-1 and TRBJ2-1 gives the whole variable domain EADIYQTPRYLVIGTGKKITLECSQTMGHDKMYWYQQDPGMELHLIHYSYGVNSTEKGDLSSESTVSRIRTEHFPLTLESARPSHTSQYLCASSEGLRETSYNEQFFGPGTRLTVL.

The V and J genes are TRBV5-1 and TRBJ1-3; 7 nucleotides line up with TRBD1. This CDR3 comprises 15 residues. The germline gives CDR1 SGHRS, CDR2 YFSETQ. J was trimmed by 3 bases and V by 4 bases; bases with no gene match: 7. CDR3: CASSREGAYGNTIYF. For the CDR3, the DNA is TGCGCCAGCAGCCGCGAGGGGGCGTATGGAAACACCATATATTTT. Looking up the rest from reference TRBV5-1 and TRBJ1-3 gives the full variable domain: KAGVTQTPRYLIKTRGQQVTLSCSPISGHRSVSWYQQTPGQGLQFLFEYFSETQRNKGNFPGRFSGRQFSNSRSEMNVSTLELGDSALYLCASSREGAYGNTIYFGEGSWLTVV.

The chain recombines TRBV18 with TRBJ1-1; D call uncertain. The CDR3 spans 12 residues. The V and J ends lost 5 bases and 2 bases respectively, with 6 bases between them. Germline V lookup: CDR1 KGHSH, CDR2 LQKENI. The CDR3 spells CASSAINTEAFF. The CDR3 DNA reads as TGTGCCAGCTCAGCCATCAACACTGAAGCTTTCTTT.

The genes are TRBV28 and TRBJ2-7; D is ambiguous. The CDR3 is 12 amino acids. Looked up from germline, CDR1 is MDHEN and CDR2 is SYDVKM. Deletions cut 4 bases from V and 3 bases from J, with 7 bases between. The CDR3 sequence: CASSSAIYEQYF. The CDR3 DNA sequence: TGTGCCAGCAGTTCAGCTATCTACGAGCAGTACTTC.

The rearrangement joins TRBV5-4 to TRBJ2-2, with D perhaps being TRBD1 or TRBD2 (5 bases each). Trimming took 0 bases from V and 1 from J, leaving 13 bases between them. Germline CDR1 SGHNT, CDR2 YYREEE (reference sequence). This CDR3 comprises 17 residues. The CDR3: CASSLGTRGVNTGELFF. The DNA for the CDR3 is TGTGCCAGCAGCTTGGGGACAAGGGGAGTGAACACCGGGGAGCTGTTTTTT. Combining the CDR3 with reference TRBV5-4 and TRBJ2-2 gives the whole variable domain ETGVTQSPTHLIKTRGQQVTLRCSSQSGHNTVSWYQQALGQGPQFIFQYYREEENGRGNFPPRFSGLQFPNYSSELNVNALELDDSALYLCASSLGTRGVNTGELFFGEGSRLTVL.

This chain connects TRBV2 to TRBJ2-7; the D gene could be TRBD1 or TRBD2 (5 bases each). The V end lost 1 base, the J end lost 3 bases, and 16 bases lay between the germline ends. Germline CDR1 is SNHLY and CDR2 is FYNNEI. The CDR3 length is 16 residues. In nucleotides, the CDR3 is TGTGCCAGCAGTGAAGGGACTGTGAGGGGAAACTACGAGCAGTACTTC. It codes for CASSEGTVRGNYEQYF.

The rearrangement joins TRBV2 to TRBJ1-2; no definite D call. The CDR3 runs to 12 residues. Trimming removed 10 bases from V and 8 bases from J, with 17 bases in between. Per germline, CDR1 SNHLY and CDR2 FYNNEI. This chain's CDR3 is CATLWRAGGYTF. CDR3 DNA sequence: TGTGCCACCCTATGGCGGGCCGGGGGCTACACCTTC.

The chain carries TRBV5-6 and TRBJ1-2; 9 nucleotides align to TRBD1. Germline V gives CDR1 SGHDT, CDR2 YYEEEE. The CDR3 consists of 14 residues. V trimming: 0 bases; J trimming: 8 bases; junction bases outside the gene matches: 5. The CDR3 loop reads CASSLVGQGGGYTF. The CDR3 nucleotides are TGTGCCAGCAGCTTGGTGGGACAGGGAGGAGGCTACACCTTC. Full variable domain (rest looked up from reference TRBV5-6 and TRBJ1-2): DAGVTQSPTHLIKTRGQQVTLRCSPKSGHDTVSWYQQALGQGPQFIFQYYEEEERQRGNFPDRFSGHQFPNYSSELNVNALLLGDSALYLCASSLVGQGGGYTFGSGTRLTVV.

The chain employs TRBV6-4 and TRBJ2-1; 11 bases match TRBD2. The germline gives CDR1 MRHNA, CDR2 SNTAGT. Trimming at V came to 8 bases and at J to 10 bases, leaving 10 bases not matched to a gene. The CDR3 is 14 amino acids. The CDR3 coding sequence is TGTGCCAGCGAGAGGGGTAGCGGGAGGGGGGAGCAGTTCTTC. Translated: CASERGSGRGEQFF.

V usage is TRBV18 and J usage is TRBJ1-2; the D gene is possibly TRBD1 (5 bases). Trimming took off 4 bases at V and 2 bases at J, with 5 bases between the two ends. The CDR3 is 12 residues long. In germline, CDR1 is KGHSH, CDR2 LQKENI. CDR3 sequence (DNA): TGTGCCAGCTCACGGGGGAACTATGGCTACACCTTC. Translating gives CASSRGNYGYTF.

The chain links TRBV19 to TRBJ1-5, with D maybe TRBD1 (5 bases). The CDR3 covers 17 residues. Trimming removed 7 bases at V and 0 bases at J, with 19 bases between. Germline values: CDR1 LNHDA, CDR2 SQIVND (reference sequence). The CDR3 DNA reads as TGTGCCAGTAACAGGAACGTTAGGGGATCTAGCAATCAGCCCCAGCATTTT. Its protein is CASNRNVRGSSNQPQHF.

Points on this clone: The same CDR3 also results from other DNA sequences found in this sample. CDR3 protein: CASSLEAGNSPLHF. Here the CDR3 DNA reads TGTGCCAGCAGCTTGGAGGCGGGGAATTCACCCCTCCACTTT. The chain employs TRBV7-9 and TRBJ1-6; D is unclear. The CDR3 has 14 amino acids. CDR1 is SEHNR and CDR2 is FQNEAQ in the germline V gene (reference sequence). Trimming cost V 3 bases and J 7 bases, with 10 bases left between them. The full variable domain, with the rest looked up from reference TRBV7-9 and TRBJ1-6, is DTGVSQNPRHKITKRGQNVTFRCDPISEHNRLYWYRQTLGQGPEFLTYFQNEAQLEKSRLLSDRFSAERPKGSFSTLEIQRTEQGDSAMYLCASSLEAGNSPLHFGNGTRLTVT.

This clone came up once. V usage is TRBV7-2 and J usage is TRBJ1-4; 8 bases agree with TRBD1. The CDR3 covers 14 residues. V shed 5 bases and J 7 bases; nucleotides not matched to a gene: 6. The germline gives CDR1 SGHTA, CDR2 FQGNSA. Here the CDR3 DNA reads TGTGCCAGCAGCCCCACAGGGGGGAGTGAAAAACTGTTTTTT. Residues: CASSPTGGSEKLFF.